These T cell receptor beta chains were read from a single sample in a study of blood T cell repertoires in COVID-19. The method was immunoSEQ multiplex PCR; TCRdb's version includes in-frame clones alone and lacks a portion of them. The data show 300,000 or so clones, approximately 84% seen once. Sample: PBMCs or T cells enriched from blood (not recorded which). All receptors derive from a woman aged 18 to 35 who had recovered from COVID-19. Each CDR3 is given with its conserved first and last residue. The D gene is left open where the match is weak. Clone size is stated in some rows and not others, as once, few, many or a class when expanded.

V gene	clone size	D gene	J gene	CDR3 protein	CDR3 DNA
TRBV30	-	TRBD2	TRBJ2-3	CAFGLAGGSTDTQYF	TGTGCCTTCGGACTAGCGGGAGGGTCCACAGATACGCAGTATTTT
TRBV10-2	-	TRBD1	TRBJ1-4	CASRDRDRGREKLFF	TGCGCCAGCAGGGATCGGGACAGGGGGCGTGAAAAACTGTTTTTT
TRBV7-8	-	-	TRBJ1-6	CASSLGQGLSSYNSPLHF	TGTGCCAGCAGCTTAGGCCAGGGGCTAAGCTCCTATAATTCACCCCTCCACTTT
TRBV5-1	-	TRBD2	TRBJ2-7	CASSIGLDLGSYEQYF	TGCGCCAGCAGCATAGGACTAGACCTTGGCTCCTACGAGCAGTACTTC
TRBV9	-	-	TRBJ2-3	CASSPRLAADTQYF	TGTGCCAGCAGCCCCCGATTGGCAGCAGATACGCAGTATTTT
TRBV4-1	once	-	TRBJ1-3	CASSPMGGGGNTIYF	TGCGCCAGCAGCCCGATGGGAGGGGGTGGAAACACCATATATTTT
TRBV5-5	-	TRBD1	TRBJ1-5	CASSSTGGSQPQHF	TGTGCCAGCAGCTCTACAGGGGGGTCTCAGCCCCAGCATTTT
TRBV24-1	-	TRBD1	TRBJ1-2	CATSDSRGRGQSGYTF	TGTGCCACCAGTGATTCCCGAGGCAGGGGGCAAAGTGGCTACACCTTC
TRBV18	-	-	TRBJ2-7	CASSPQGWYEQYF	TGTGCCAGCTCACCGCAGGGGTGGTACGAGCAGTACTTC
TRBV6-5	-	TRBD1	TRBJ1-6	CASRSGTGVLAALHF	TGTGCCAGCAGATCCGGGACAGGAGTTTTGGCGGCCCTCCACTTT
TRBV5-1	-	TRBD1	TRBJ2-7	CASSFLAGTGQGGSYEQYF	TGCGCCAGCAGCTTTCTCGCGGGAACCGGACAGGGCGGTTCCTACGAGCAGTACTTC
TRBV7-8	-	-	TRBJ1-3	CASSLRQRGGTIYF	TGTGCCAGCAGCCTCCGACAGAGGGGGGGCACCATATATTTT
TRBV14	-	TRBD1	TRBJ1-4	CASSQTTGVSEKLFF	TGTGCCAGCAGCCAAACGACAGGGGTTAGCGAAAAACTGTTTTTT
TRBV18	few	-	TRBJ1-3	CASSGQPSGNTIYF	TGTGCCAGCTCAGGACAACCATCTGGAAACACCATATATTTT